This is a list of T cell receptor beta chains from one sample in a study of response to subunit inactivated influenza vaccine. Via MiXCR, TCRdb re-called the RT-PCR reads, giving one row per CDR3 protein. The repertoire consists of 250,000 to 350,000 distinct CDR3 sequences, with around 20% occurring once and the leading ten covering 10%. This sample comprised PBMCs from blood, obtained less than 22 months after vaccination. Receptor source: a man between 50 and 70 years old who received an inactivated influenza vaccine. Each CDR3 is given with its conserved first and last residue. D genes are given only for firm matches. Expanded clones are given a class, and other clones once, few, many or no size at all.

cdr3_length j_call clone_size v_call d_call cdr3_aa cdr3_nt
16 TRBJ2-2 - TRBV5-1 TRBD1 CASSTGQGVFTGELFF TGCGCCAGCAGCACGGGACAGGGGGTTTTCACCGGGGAGCTGTTTTTT
15 TRBJ2-3 - TRBV20-1 TRBD2 CSARAGGAGTDTQYF TGCAGTGCTAGAGCGGGGGGGGCTGGGACGGATACGCAGTATTTT
14 TRBJ2-4 - TRBV28 - CASSQGGGKNIQYF TGTGCCAGCAGCCAAGGGGGAGGCAAAAACATTCAGTACTTC
14 TRBJ1-6 many TRBV12-3/TRBV12-4 - CASSLGGNNSPLHF TGTGCCAGCAGTTTAGGGGGTAATAATTCACCCCTCCACTTT
14 TRBJ2-2 - TRBV30 - CAWSRGSYGGELFF TGTGCCTGGAGTCGGGGGTCCTACGGCGGGGAGCTGTTTTTT
15 TRBJ2-2 - TRBV7-2 TRBD2 CASSFGTSGVGELFF TGTGCCAGCAGCTTCGGGACTAGCGGGGTCGGGGAGCTGTTTTTT
14 TRBJ2-1 - TRBV21-1 - CASSKKAHYNEQFF TGTGCCAGCAGCAAGAAGGCTCACTACAATGAGCAGTTCTTC
14 TRBJ1-6 many TRBV20-1 TRBD1 CSATLDRARSPLHF TGCAGTGCTACCCTGGACAGGGCGCGTTCACCCCTCCACTTT
15 TRBJ1-5 - TRBV5-1 TRBD1 CASSLDRGAGQPQHF TGCGCCAGCAGCTTGGACAGGGGCGCGGGGCAGCCCCAGCATTTT
16 TRBJ2-6 - TRBV5-6 - CASSLGQSSGANVLTF TGTGCCAGCAGCTTGGGACAGAGCTCTGGGGCCAACGTCCTGACTTTC
15 TRBJ2-7 few TRBV28 TRBD1 CASSLVTGATYEQYF TGTGCCAGCAGTTTAGTGACAGGGGCCACCTACGAGCAGTACTTC
14 TRBJ1-2 - TRBV5-6 - CASSLGQKAYGYTF TGTGCCAGCAGCTTAGGACAGAAGGCCTATGGCTACACCTTC
14 TRBJ2-7 few TRBV7-2 - CASSLAGNRNEQYF TGTGCCAGCAGCTTAGCGGGGAACCGGAACGAGCAGTACTTC
13 TRBJ1-5 - TRBV7-9 - CASSLGDSLPQHF TGTGCCAGCAGCTTAGGGGATAGTCTGCCCCAGCATTTT
16 TRBJ1-5 many TRBV15 - CATSRGGGISDQPQHF TGTGCCACCAGCAGAGGTGGGGGTATTTCGGATCAGCCCCAGCATTTT
15 TRBJ2-7 - TRBV27 TRBD2 CASSFGTRPPYEQYF TGTGCCAGCAGTTTCGGGACTAGGCCTCCCTACGAGCAGTACTTC
13 TRBJ1-6 - TRBV18 TRBD1 CASSPLGGGRIHF TGTGCCAGCTCACCACTAGGAGGGGGCCGGATCCACTTT
14 TRBJ1-1 few TRBV7-8 - CASSYTTLNTEAFF TGTGCCAGCAGTTACACAACCTTGAACACTGAAGCTTTCTTT
15 TRBJ2-5 few TRBV20-1 - CSASGQQTRQETQYF TGCAGTGCTAGTGGCCAGCAGACCCGCCAAGAGACCCAGTACTTC
15 TRBJ2-2 - TRBV7-8 - CASSLNFRRSGELFF TGTGCCAGCAGCTTGAATTTTCGGAGGTCCGGGGAGCTGTTTTTT
20 TRBJ2-2 - TRBV4-2 TRBD2 CASSQVGWTSGGANTGELFF TGTGCCAGCAGCCAAGTGGGCTGGACTAGCGGGGGGGCCAACACCGGGGAGCTGTTTTTT
15 TRBJ1-1 few TRBV5-5 - CASSEQWTVNTEAFF TGTGCCAGCAGCGAGCAATGGACAGTAAACACTGAAGCTTTCTTT
16 TRBJ2-7 - TRBV20-1 - CSARGAWAEANYEQYF TGCAGTGCTCGAGGGGCGTGGGCAGAGGCCAACTACGAGCAGTACTTC
13 TRBJ1-2 few TRBV18 - CASSPPGNYGYTF TGTGCCAGCTCACCCCCGGGGAACTATGGCTACACCTTC